These 17 T cell receptor beta chains originate from one sample sequenced in a study of technical replicates of blood from four donors. Profiling relied on immunoSEQ multiplex PCR, and the TCRdb table lists in-frame clones only, not all of them. Counted here are 55,000 to 75,000 clones, 90% to 95% occurring once; the ten biggest clones make up approximately 4%. Sequenced material: PBMCs. These receptors originate from a human donor in good health. Some clones in this sample may be carry-over from other donors' samples.

The gene calls are TRBV9 and TRBJ2-7, with 9 nucleotides matching TRBD1. This CDR3 has 15 amino acids. CDR1 and CDR2 from the germline V gene are SGDLS and YYNGEE. The V segment lost 2 bases and the J segment 0 bases; nucleotides outside the gene matches: 3. In DNA form, the CDR3 reads TGTGCCAGCAGCGTCCGGGACAGGGACTCCTACGAGCAGTACTTC. It translates to CASSVRDRDSYEQYF.

The chain joins TRBV7-2 to TRBJ2-1; 10 bases align to TRBD2. There are 15 residues in the CDR3. The trim removed 0 bases at V and 9 bases at J, leaving 5 bases unmatched. Germline CDR1 is SGHTA and CDR2 is FQGNSA. CDR3 nucleotides: TGTGCCAGCAGCTTAGCCGGGACTAGCGTTCGTGAGCAGTTCTTC. It is translated as CASSLAGTSVREQFF.

This clone has just one count. V is TRBV7-2 and J is TRBJ2-7, with TRBD2 matching over 10 bases. Trimming at V came to 5 bases and at J to 0 bases, leaving 7 bases not matched to a gene. This CDR3 comprises 16 residues. CDR1 SGHTA and CDR2 FQGNSA come from the germline V gene. The CDR3 DNA sequence: TGTGCCAGCAGCGCGGGACTAGCGTCTAGCTCCTACGAGCAGTACTTC. Its protein product is CASSAGLASSSYEQYF. Combining the CDR3 with reference TRBV7-2 and TRBJ2-7 gives the whole variable domain GAGVSQSPSNKVTEKGKDVELRCDPISGHTALYWYRQSLGQGLEFLIYFQGNSAPDKSGLPSDRFSAERTGGSVSTLTIQRTQQEDSAVYLCASSAGLASSSYEQYFGPGTRLTVT.

The chain uses TRBV5-5 and TRBJ2-7; TRBD1 matches at 7 bases. In germline, CDR1 is SGHKS, CDR2 YYEKEE (reference sequence). J was trimmed by 4 bases and V by 6 bases; bases with no gene match: 13. The CDR3 has 15 amino acids. CDR3 nucleotide sequence: TGTGCCAGCACTTTCAATCCGGGACAGAAGTACGAGCAGTACTTC. Translation: CASTFNPGQKYEQYF.

The chain carries TRBV5-4 and TRBJ2-5, with 11 bases matching TRBD2. Trimming removed 6 bases from V and 4 bases from J; junction bases left unmatched: 5. CDR3 size: 14 residues. Looked up from germline, CDR1 is SGHNT and CDR2 is YYREEE (reference sequence). CDR3 coding DNA: TGTGCCAGCACCCTAGCGGGGGGTAGAGAGACCCAGTACTTC. This encodes CASTLAGGRETQYF.

In DNA form, the CDR3 reads TGTGCCAGCTCACCGCTAGGGGGCCGGAACACTGAAGCTTTCTTT. It encodes CASSPLGGRNTEAFF. This chain joins TRBV18 and TRBJ1-1; 7 nucleotides agree with TRBD1. Germline V gives CDR1 KGHSH, CDR2 LQKENI. The V and J ends lost 3 bases and 1 base, in that order; junction bases with no gene match: 5. The CDR3 spans 15 residues.

As for this clone: The same CDR3 arises from other DNA sequences in this sample as well. The chain uses TRBV18 and TRBJ1-6; D uncertain. The germline V gene has CDR1 KGHSH and CDR2 LQKENI. This CDR3 region has 15 residues. The V gene lost 2 bases and the J gene lost 1 base, with 6 bases spanning the gap. The CDR3 here is CASSPASSYNSPLHF. The CDR3 nucleotides read TGTGCCAGCTCACCAGCGAGTTCCTATAATTCACCCCTCCACTTT.

The chain carries TRBV19 and TRBJ1-2; 7 nucleotides line up with TRBD1. Germline trimming cut 5 bases from V and 2 bases from J; bases unmatched to any gene: 8. The CDR3 has 15 residues. Germline lookup yields CDR1 LNHDA and CDR2 SQIVND (reference sequence). The CDR3 DNA is TGTGCCAGTAGTTTCTACAGGGGCTTGAACTATGGCTACACCTTC. Its protein product is CASSFYRGLNYGYTF. The full variable domain, its missing parts supplied by reference TRBV19 and TRBJ1-2, is DGGITQSPKYLFRKEGQNVTLSCEQNLNHDAMYWYRQDPGQGLRLIYYSQIVNDFQKGDIAEGYSVSREKKESFPLTVTSAQKNPTAFYLCASSFYRGLNYGYTFGSGTRLTVV.

The genes are TRBV29-1 and TRBJ2-7, with D possibly TRBD1 on 6 matching bases. V lost 1 base, J lost 6 bases, and 13 bases lay in between. Germline V gives CDR1 SQVTM, CDR2 ANQGSEA. The CDR3 extends over 13 amino acids. For the CDR3, the DNA is TGCAGCGTTGAAGGACAGGCGTCTGGCGAGCAGTACTTC. Its protein is CSVEGQASGEQYF.

This rearrangement joins TRBV4-3 to TRBJ1-6; no reliable D call. This CDR3 spans 14 amino acids. Germline lookup yields CDR1 LGHNA and CDR2 YSLEER. With 0 bases removed from V and 4 bases from J, the gap between germline ends came to 4 bases. The CDR3 sequence is CASSQDSYNSPLHF. Here the CDR3 DNA reads TGCGCCAGCAGCCAAGACAGTTATAATTCACCCCTCCACTTT.

The chain has TRBV14 and TRBJ2-4; 7 bases are shared with TRBD2. V shed 0 bases, J shed 3 bases, and the junction held 8 bases outside the gene matches. Germline values: CDR1 SGHDN, CDR2 FVKESK. The CDR3 runs to 17 residues. The CDR3 nucleotides read TGTGCCAGCAGCCAAGATCGGGGGGAAGCGGACAAAAACATTCAGTACTTC. It encodes CASSQDRGEADKNIQYF. The complete variable domain, with remaining parts taken from reference TRBV14 and TRBJ2-4, reads EAGVTQFPSHSVIEKGQTVTLRCDPISGHDNLYWYRRVMGKEIKFLLHFVKESKQDESGMPNNRFLAERTGGTYSTLKVQPAELEDSGVYFCASSQDRGEADKNIQYFGAGTRLSVL.

This chain links TRBV15 with TRBJ1-6, with D unclear. CDR1 is LNHNV and CDR2 is YYDKDF in the germline V gene (reference sequence). The CDR3 sequence is 13 residues long. The CDR3 sequence is CAQPRGYNSPLHF. CDR3 sequence (DNA): TGTGCTCAGCCACGGGGTTACAATTCACCCCTCCACTTT.

The gene calls are TRBV7-2 and TRBJ2-3; 13 bases are a match to TRBD2. The germline V gene encodes CDR1 SGHTA and CDR2 FQGNSA. The J segment lost 3 bases and the V segment lost 2 bases, leaving 2 bases of the junction unmatched. The CDR3 has 16 residues. CDR3 residues: CASSLRLAGGTDTQYF. For the CDR3, the DNA is TGTGCCAGCAGCTTACGACTAGCGGGAGGAACAGATACGCAGTATTTT. The whole variable domain, remainder taken from reference TRBV7-2 and TRBJ2-3, is GAGVSQSPSNKVTEKGKDVELRCDPISGHTALYWYRQSLGQGLEFLIYFQGNSAPDKSGLPSDRFSAERTGGSVSTLTIQRTQQEDSAVYLCASSLRLAGGTDTQYFGPGTRLTVL.

The chain uses TRBV19 and TRBJ2-7; 15 bases align to TRBD2. The germline CDR1 and CDR2 sequences are LNHDA and SQIVND (reference sequence). V lost 8 bases, J lost 7 bases, and 18 bases stayed unmatched. The CDR3 loop spans 18 amino acids. CDR3 DNA: TGTGCCAGTTCAAAAGGAGGACTAGCGGGGGGGCTCACCCGGGAGCAGTACTTC. Translated: CASSKGGLAGGLTREQYF.

The chain recombines TRBV7-2 with TRBJ1-4; 7 nucleotides line up with TRBD1. Trimming took 4 bases from V and 8 from J; bases not matched to a gene: 13. This CDR3 is built from 16 residues. The V gene's germline CDR1 is SGHTA and CDR2 FQGNSA. The CDR3 region has the DNA TGTGCCAGCAGCTCCGCCGGTAACAGGGGAGGAGAAAAACTGTTTTTT. It translates to CASSSAGNRGGEKLFF.

Comments on this clone: The identical CDR3 is also encoded by other nucleotide sequences in the sample. V gene TRBV29-1 combines with J gene TRBJ1-2; possible D gene TRBD1, 5 bases. V was cut by 7 bases and J by 6 bases, with 6 bases left in between. This CDR3 is built from 9 residues. Germline values: CDR1 SQVTM, CDR2 ANQGSEA. This CDR3 is CSEGDGYTF. CDR3 nucleotides: TGCAGCGAAGGGGATGGCTACACCTTC.

The rearrangement uses TRBV5-6 and TRBJ2-3; D is uncertain. Trimming took off 4 bases at V and 2 bases at J, with 8 bases between the two ends. CDR3 length equals 13 residues. The germline V gene encodes CDR1 SGHDT and CDR2 YYEEEE. In DNA form, the CDR3 reads TGTGCCAGCAGCAAGCAAGTCACAGATACGCAGTATTTT. Translating it yields CASSKQVTDTQYF.